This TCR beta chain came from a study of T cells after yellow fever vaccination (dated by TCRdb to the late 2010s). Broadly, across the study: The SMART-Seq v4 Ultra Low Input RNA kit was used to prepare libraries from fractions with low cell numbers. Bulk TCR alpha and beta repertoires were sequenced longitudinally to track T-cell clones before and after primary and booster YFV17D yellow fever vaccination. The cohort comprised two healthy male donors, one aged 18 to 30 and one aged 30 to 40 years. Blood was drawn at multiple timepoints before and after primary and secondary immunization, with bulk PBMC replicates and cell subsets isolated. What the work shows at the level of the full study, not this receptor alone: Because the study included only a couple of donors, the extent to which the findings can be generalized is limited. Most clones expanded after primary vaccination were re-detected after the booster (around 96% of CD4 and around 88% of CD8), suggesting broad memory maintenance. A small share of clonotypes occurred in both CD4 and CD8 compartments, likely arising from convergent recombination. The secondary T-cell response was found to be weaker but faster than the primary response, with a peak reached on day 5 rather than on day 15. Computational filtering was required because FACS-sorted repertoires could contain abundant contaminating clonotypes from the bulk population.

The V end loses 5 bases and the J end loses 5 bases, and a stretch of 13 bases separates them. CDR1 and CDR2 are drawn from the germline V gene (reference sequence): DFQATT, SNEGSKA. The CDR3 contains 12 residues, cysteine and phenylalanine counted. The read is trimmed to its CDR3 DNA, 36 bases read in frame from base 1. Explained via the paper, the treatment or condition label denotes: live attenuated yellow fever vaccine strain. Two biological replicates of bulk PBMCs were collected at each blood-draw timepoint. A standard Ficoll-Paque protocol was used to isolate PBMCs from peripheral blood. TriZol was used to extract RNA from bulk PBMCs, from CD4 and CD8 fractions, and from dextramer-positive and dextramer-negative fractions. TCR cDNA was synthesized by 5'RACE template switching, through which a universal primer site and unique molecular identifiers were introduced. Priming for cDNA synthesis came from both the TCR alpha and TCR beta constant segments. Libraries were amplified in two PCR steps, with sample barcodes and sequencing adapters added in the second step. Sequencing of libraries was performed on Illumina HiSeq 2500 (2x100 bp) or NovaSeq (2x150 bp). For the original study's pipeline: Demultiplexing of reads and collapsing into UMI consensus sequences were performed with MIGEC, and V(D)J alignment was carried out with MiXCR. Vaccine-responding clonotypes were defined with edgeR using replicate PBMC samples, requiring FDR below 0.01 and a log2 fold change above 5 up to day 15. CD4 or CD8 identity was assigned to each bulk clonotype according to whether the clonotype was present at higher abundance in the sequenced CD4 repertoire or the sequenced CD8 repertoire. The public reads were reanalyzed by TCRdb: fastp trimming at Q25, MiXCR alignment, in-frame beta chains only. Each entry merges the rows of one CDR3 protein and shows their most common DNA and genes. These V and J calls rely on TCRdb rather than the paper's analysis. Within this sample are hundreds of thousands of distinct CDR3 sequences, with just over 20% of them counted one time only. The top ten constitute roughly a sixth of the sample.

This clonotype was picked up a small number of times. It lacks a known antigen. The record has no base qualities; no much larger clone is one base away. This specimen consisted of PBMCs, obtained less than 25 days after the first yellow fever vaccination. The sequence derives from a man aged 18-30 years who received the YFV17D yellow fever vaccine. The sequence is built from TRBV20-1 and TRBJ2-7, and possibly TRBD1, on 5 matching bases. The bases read TGCAGTGCTCCGCAGGGTCCAAACGAGCAGTACTTC. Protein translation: CSAPQGPNEQYF.